The sequence of this TCR beta chain was determined in a study of blood T cell repertoires in COVID-19. The CDR3 runs to 17 residues. Germline loops: CDR1 KGHDR, CDR2 SFDVKD. The junction had 11 bases not matched to a gene; V was cut back by 4 bases and J by 0 bases. The data were produced by immunoSEQ multiplex PCR, yet TCRdb's version contains in-frame clones alone and is incomplete. The data show 11,000 to 15,000 clones, about four fifths seen once. This sequence was found in a woman aged 55-70 years with acute or convalescent COVID-19. Sequencing used peripheral blood. The chain uses TRBV24-1 and TRBJ2-7, with 7 bases matching TRBD1. The CDR3 spells CATSDNSPGQLSYEQYF. CDR3 nucleotide sequence: TGTGCCACCAGTGACAATAGTCCGGGACAGCTCTCCTACGAGCAGTACTTC.